The 5 T cell receptor beta chains presented below share a single source sample, sequenced in a study of OX40 agonist ivuxolimab in advanced cancers. Measured with immunoSEQ multiplex PCR; TCRdb has only the in-frame clones, and not every one. Of approximately 47,000 clones listed, around nine tenths are singletons. Material: CD4+ or CD8+ T cells sorted from blood, obtained in a trial of the OX40 agonist ivuxolimab. Source of these receptors: an adult with an advanced solid tumor such as melanoma, head and neck, liver or kidney cancer.

This chain uses TRBV7-6 with TRBJ2-6; 7 nucleotides agree with TRBD2. Per the germline V gene, CDR1 is SGHVS and CDR2 is FNYEAQ. The CDR3 runs 16 residues. V trimming: 5 bases; J trimming: 2 bases; junction bases outside the gene matches: 6. For the CDR3, the DNA is TGTGCCAGCAGCCCTACCCGGGGGGCTGGGGCCAACGTCCTGACTTTC. Its translation is CASSPTRGAGANVLTF.

This clone came up once. CDR3 loop: CASSRPGQGVYEQYF. The CDR3 bases are TGTGCCAGCAGTCGACCGGGACAGGGGGTCTACGAGCAGTACTTC. The V and J genes are TRBV28 and TRBJ2-7; 11 positions agree with TRBD1. With 5 bases clipped from V and 3 bases from J, the junction kept 6 bases outside the gene matches. Looked up from germline, CDR1 is MDHEN and CDR2 is SYDVKM. The CDR3 is made up of 15 amino acids.

The V gene is TRBV6-6, the J gene TRBJ2-1; 7 nucleotides match TRBD2. The CDR3 length is 15 residues. With V trimmed by 7 bases and J by 0 bases, 6 bases remained unmatched. Germline values: CDR1 MNHNY, CDR2 SVGAGI (reference sequence). The CDR3 is CASTMGGSSYNEQFF. Here the CDR3 DNA reads TGTGCCAGCACCATGGGCGGGAGCTCCTACAATGAGCAGTTCTTC.

This clone was observed a single time. The rearrangement uses TRBV19 and TRBJ2-3; 11 bases fit TRBD2. The germline V gene has CDR1 LNHDA and CDR2 SQIVND (reference sequence). The trim removed 0 bases at V and 6 bases at J, leaving 5 bases unmatched. The CDR3 runs to 16 residues. The DNA of the CDR3 is TGTGCCAGTAGTATAGAACTAGCGGGAGAACCGGATACGCAGTATTTT. Its translation: CASSIELAGEPDTQYF.

Details on this clone: This same CDR3 is encoded by further DNA sequences in the sample. The chain employs TRBV27 and TRBJ1-4; TRBD1 is a possible D gene (5 bases). CDR3 size: 14 residues. CDR1 is MNHEY, CDR2 SMNVEV, per germline (reference sequence). Trimming removed 2 bases at V and 1 base at J, with 5 bases between. The CDR3 protein is CASSLQGTNEKLFF. CDR3 nucleotides: TGTGCCAGCAGTTTACAGGGAACTAATGAAAAACTGTTTTTT.